The T cell receptor beta chain described here comes from a study of cytomegalovirus exposure and HLA in healthy donors. Amplification used 60 Vbeta primers and 13 Jbeta primers. Assay: immunoSEQ multiplex PCR; the TCRdb copy retains only in-frame clones and omits some. The table has some 190,000 clones, about four fifths seen once. The J segment lost 6 bases and the V segment lost 6 bases, leaving 10 bases of the junction unmatched. Germline V gene sequence: CDR1 MNHEY, CDR2 SVGAGI. CDR3 size: 15 residues. The chain joins TRBV6-5 to TRBJ1-5; 8 bases align to TRBD1. The TCR originated in a woman between 50 and 59 years old in good health and CMV-seronegative. The sequenced sample was PBMCs. CDR3 sequence: CASSLGQGPSQPQHF. CDR3 bases: TGTGCCAGCAGCCTCGGACAGGGCCCCAGTCAGCCCCAGCATTTT.